These 18 T cell receptor beta chains originate from one sample sequenced in a study of T cells after posttransplantation cyclophosphamide. Control samples came 1 year after myeloablative marrow transplants with methotrexate plus calcineurin inhibitor. TCRdb's copy holds only in-frame clones and misses some; the assay was immunoSEQ multiplex PCR. The repertoire holds fewer than 25,000 clones, with around 92% as singletons. The sequencing used PBMCs, collected after an allogeneic stem cell transplant with a calcineurin inhibitor and methotrexate. The receptors were gathered from a female patient aged 50-60 years who received an allogeneic stem cell transplant from an unrelated donor, was CMV-positive, and had chronic GVHD only. Some T cells may be transferred from the graft donor.

The CDR3: CASRSQQGLRNEQFF. The CDR3 DNA reads TGTGCCAGCCGATCTCAACAGGGGCTTCGCAATGAGCAGTTCTTC. This rearrangement joins TRBV28 to TRBJ2-1; 7 nucleotides agree with TRBD1. J lost 6 bases, V lost 8 bases, and 13 bases had no gene match. Germline-derived CDR1 and CDR2 are MDHEN and SYDVKM. This CDR3 has 15 amino acids.

The genes are TRBV30 and TRBJ1-5; 8 bases are a match to TRBD1. V was pared by 2 bases and J by 5 bases, with 2 bases of the junction left unmatched. The CDR3 covers 13 residues. Germline V lookup: CDR1 GTSNPN, CDR2 SVGIG (reference sequence). The CDR3 DNA follows: TGTGCCTGGAGTCAGACAGGGGATCAGCCCCAGCATTTT. Its protein product is CAWSQTGDQPQHF. Looking up the rest from reference TRBV30 and TRBJ1-5 gives the full variable domain: SQTIHQWPATLVQPVGSPLSLECTVEGTSNPNLYWYRQAAGRGLQLLFYSVGIGQISSEVPQNLSASRPQDRQFILSSKKLLLSDSGFYLCAWSQTGDQPQHFGDGTRLSIL.

The J gene is TRBJ2-1, the V gene TRBV11-3; 7 bases fit TRBD1. Unmatched junction bases numbered 4, after V lost 0 bases and J lost 5 bases. CDR1 is SGHNT and CDR2 is YENEEA in the germline V gene. This CDR3 has 15 residues. The CDR3, as DNA: TGTGCCAGCAGCTTAGAGGGGACAGCTGACAATGAGCAGTTCTTC. Translation gives CASSLEGTADNEQFF.

The rearrangement uses TRBV7-9 and TRBJ2-5; possible D gene TRBD2, 5 bases. Germline CDR1 reads SEHNR; CDR2 reads FQNEAQ (reference sequence). V lost 1 base, J lost 3 bases, and 18 bases lay in between. The CDR3 is 17 amino acids. For the CDR3, the DNA is TGTGCCAGCAGCTTAGACCGCCGACGGGGTTTTGAAGAGACCCAGTACTTC. Translated, it gives CASSLDRRRGFEETQYF.

The rearrangement joins TRBV5-5 to TRBJ2-7, with D maybe TRBD2 (5 bases). CDR3 size: 13 residues. Germline assignment: CDR1 SGHKS and CDR2 YYEKEE (reference sequence). V gave up 2 bases and J gave up 3 bases, with 9 bases separating them. The DNA of the CDR3 is TGTGCCAGCAGCTTAAACGGACTCTACGAGCAGTACTTC. Translated: CASSLNGLYEQYF.

The CDR3 loop is CASSIDFTGNQPQHF. The DNA for the CDR3 is TGTGCCAGTAGTATAGATTTCACGGGCAATCAGCCCCAGCATTTT. V usage is TRBV19 and J usage is TRBJ1-5, with no clear D. Germline V gene data show CDR1 as LNHDA and CDR2 as SQIVND (reference sequence). The CDR3 sequence is 15 residues long. V was trimmed by 0 bases and J by 2 bases, leaving 8 bases between them.

V and J are TRBV27 and TRBJ2-1, with TRBD1 identical over 8 bases. This CDR3 comprises 15 residues. Per germline, CDR1 MNHEY and CDR2 SMNVEV (reference sequence). The trim removed 3 bases at V and 5 bases at J, leaving 6 bases unmatched. The CDR3 region is CASSLVGQVDNEQFF. DNA for the CDR3: TGTGCCAGCAGTTTGGTGGGACAGGTTGACAATGAGCAGTTCTTC.

As for this clone: The same CDR3 can be traced to other DNA sequences in this sample. The V call is TRBV4-3, the J call TRBJ2-3; 8 nucleotides align to TRBD2. This CDR3 contains 16 residues. With 1 base clipped from V and 2 bases from J, the junction kept 5 bases outside the gene matches. Germline V gives CDR1 LGHNA, CDR2 YSLEER. In DNA form, the CDR3 reads TGCGCCAGCAGCCAAGCGGCGGGAGGCGCCACAGATACGCAGTATTTT. Translated: CASSQAAGGATDTQYF.

The chain couples TRBV13 to TRBJ2-4; D is ambiguous. Trimming shortened V by 5 bases and J by 2 bases, and 16 bases separated the two germline ends. Germline V gene sequence: CDR1 PRHDT, CDR2 FYEKMQ (reference sequence). The CDR3 is made up of 16 amino acids. CDR3 protein: CASSRLSVSSKNIQYF. The CDR3 DNA reads TGTGCCAGCAGCCGTCTGTCCGTCTCCTCCAAAAACATTCAGTACTTC.

The chain recombines TRBV19 with TRBJ2-1; a possible D gene is TRBD2 (6 bases). Per germline, CDR1 LNHDA and CDR2 SQIVND (reference sequence). V dropped 2 bases and J dropped 0 bases, with 14 bases sitting between them. The CDR3 sequence is 17 residues long. The CDR3, as DNA: TGTGCCAGTAGTATACTCGGGGGTAGCGGCTCCTACAATGAGCAGTTCTTC. Translation: CASSILGGSGSYNEQFF. The full variable domain, in which reference TRBV19 and TRBJ2-1 provide the parts outside the CDR3, is DGGITQSPKYLFRKEGQNVTLSCEQNLNHDAMYWYRQDPGQGLRLIYYSQIVNDFQKGDIAEGYSVSREKKESFPLTVTSAQKNPTAFYLCASSILGGSGSYNEQFFGPGTRLTVL.

V usage is TRBV19 and J usage is TRBJ2-5, with TRBD2 identical over 14 bases. This CDR3 region has 17 residues. V gave up 4 bases and J gave up 1 base; unmatched junction bases: 5. Germline V CDR1 and CDR2: LNHDA, SQIVND (reference sequence). CDR3 DNA sequence: TGTGCCAGTAGTACCCCAGGACTAGCGGGAGGCCAAGAGACCCAGTACTTC. Translation: CASSTPGLAGGQETQYF.

This clone was counted a single time. The chain employs TRBV6-1 and TRBJ1-1, with D possibly matching TRBD1 (6 bases). The germline gives CDR1 MNHNS, CDR2 SASEGT. The CDR3 is 14 residues long. The V gene lost 4 bases and the J gene lost 1 base, with 10 bases spanning the gap. CDR3 protein: CASSVHRENTEAFF. The CDR3 DNA sequence: TGTGCCAGCAGTGTCCACAGGGAGAACACTGAAGCTTTCTTT.

The chain employs TRBV28 and TRBJ2-1; 9 bases match TRBD2. J was trimmed by 0 bases and V by 3 bases; bases with no gene match: 3. This CDR3 comprises 16 residues. Germline loops: CDR1 MDHEN, CDR2 SYDVKM. CDR3 bases: TGTGCCAGCAGTTTGCTTAGCGGGGGCTCCTACAATGAGCAGTTCTTC. It is translated as CASSLLSGGSYNEQFF.

V and J are TRBV19 and TRBJ1-1; 9 bases line up with TRBD1. Germline CDR1 is LNHDA and CDR2 is SQIVND (reference sequence). The trim removed 1 base at V and 5 bases at J, leaving 17 bases unmatched. The CDR3 extends over 19 amino acids. The CDR3 DNA reads as TGTGCCAGTAGTATAGTCTTTAGTCCGGGACAGGGACGTTGGACTGAAGCTTTCTTT. The encoded protein is CASSIVFSPGQGRWTEAFF.

The gene calls are TRBV7-3 and TRBJ2-7; 7 positions agree with TRBD1. With V trimmed by 1 base and J by 4 bases, 4 bases remained unmatched. This CDR3 has 14 residues. Germline V CDR1 and CDR2: SGHTA, FQGTGA. The CDR3 DNA reads as TGTGCCAGCAGCTTAAGCCCAGGGGGATACGAGCAGTACTTC. It translates to CASSLSPGGYEQYF. Looking up the rest from reference TRBV7-3 and TRBJ2-7 gives the full variable domain: GAGVSQTPSNKVTEKGKYVELRCDPISGHTALYWYRQSLGQGPEFLIYFQGTGAADDSGLPNDRFFAVRPEGSVSTLKIQRTERGDSAVYLCASSLSPGGYEQYFGPGTRLTVT.

The chain carries TRBV2 and TRBJ1-2; D might be TRBD1 (6 bases). Germline loops: CDR1 SNHLY, CDR2 FYNNEI. The CDR3 runs 13 residues. V was trimmed by 6 bases and J by 6 bases, leaving 14 bases between them. CDR3 DNA: TGTGCCAGCAGAGGGGGTGGAGAAGATGGCTACACCTTC. Protein sequence: CASRGGGEDGYTF.

Worth noting for this clone: One end of the junction fails to match germline, which may point to a read error. The chain recombines TRBV2 with TRBJ2-5, with D unclear. This CDR3 is built from 14 residues. CDR1 SNHLY and CDR2 FYNNEI come from the germline V gene. The CDR3 DNA follows: TGTGCCAGCAGTGAAGGGGTGGCAGCAGAGGCCCAGTACTTC. This gives the protein CASSEGVAAEAQYF.

The chain carries TRBV10-3 and TRBJ2-1; TRBD2 matches at 11 bases. Germline assignment: CDR1 ENHRY and CDR2 SYGVKD. This CDR3 spans 17 amino acids. V lost 3 bases and J lost 1; bases outside the gene matches: 5. Here the CDR3 DNA reads TGTGCCATCAGTGACCCGGGACTAGCGGATTCCTACAATGAGCAGTTCTTC. Translation gives CAISDPGLADSYNEQFF.